This T cell receptor beta chain appears in the sequencing data of a study of OX40 agonist ivuxolimab in advanced cancers. Only in-frame clones appear in the TCRdb table, and some are missing; sequencing was by immunoSEQ multiplex PCR. The repertoire includes approximately 40,000 clones, around 83% of them detected once, and less than 25% sits in the top ten. This CDR3 contains 17 residues. J was trimmed by 3 bases and V by 9 bases; bases with no gene match: 18. In germline, CDR1 is LNHDA, CDR2 SQIVND (reference sequence). Sequenced here: CD4+ or CD8+ T cells sorted from blood, sampled in a trial of the OX40 agonist ivuxolimab. This sequence originates from an adult with an advanced solid tumor such as melanoma, head and neck, liver or kidney cancer. The rearrangement uses TRBV19 and TRBJ2-7; 9 nucleotides agree with TRBD2. The CDR3 region is CASGGTSTGTSYYEQYF. The CDR3 DNA sequence: TGTGCCAGCGGGGGGACATCGACCGGGACTAGCTACTACGAGCAGTACTTC.